This entry lists 20 T cell receptor beta chains sequenced from one sample in a study of cytomegalovirus exposure and HLA in healthy donors. PCR used 60 Vbeta primers and 13 Jbeta primers. The protocol was immunoSEQ multiplex PCR, while the TCRdb copy is restricted to in-frame clones and leaves out a portion. The sample carries around 260,000 clones, roughly 80% recorded once. The sample was PBMCs. Every receptor here comes from a girl aged 2 to 9 in good health and CMV-seronegative.

The chain couples TRBV2 to TRBJ2-6; tentative D call: TRBD2 (5 bases). The CDR3 extends over 17 amino acids. Trimming left V 6 bases short and J 0 bases short, with 15 bases between. Germline assignment: CDR1 SNHLY and CDR2 FYNNEI. The CDR3 region has the DNA TGTGCCAGCAGGGCCGAAGCGGACCGCTCTGGGGCCAACGTCCTGACTTTC. This codes for CASRAEADRSGANVLTF.

The chain employs TRBV2 and TRBJ1-2; the match to TRBD1 covers 9 bases. The germline V gene has CDR1 SNHLY and CDR2 FYNNEI. The CDR3 is made up of 17 amino acids. Germline trimming cut 0 bases from V and 0 bases from J; bases unmatched to any gene: 5. This CDR3 is CASSEAGQGTANYGYTF. Written as DNA, the CDR3 is TGTGCCAGCAGTGAAGCTGGACAGGGGACCGCTAACTATGGCTACACCTTC.

This chain connects TRBV6-6 to TRBJ1-4, with D perhaps matching TRBD1 (5 bases). V was shortened by 2 bases and J by 7 bases, with 14 bases between the two germline ends. The CDR3 has 15 residues. CDR1 and CDR2 from the germline V gene are MNHNY and SVGAGI (reference sequence). In nucleotides, the CDR3 is TGTGCCAGCAGTTACGTGCGGGGGGGAAGTGAAAAACTGTTTTTT. Its protein is CASSYVRGGSEKLFF.

The V and J genes are TRBV18 and TRBJ1-5; 7 bases are shared with TRBD1. The V gene end was trimmed by 3 bases and the J gene end by 1 base; junction bases not matched to a gene: 6. This CDR3 is built from 16 residues. Germline V lookup: CDR1 KGHSH, CDR2 LQKENI. The CDR3 nucleotides read TGTGCCAGCTCACCGACAGGGTTACGGAGCAATCAGCCCCAGCATTTT. It translates to CASSPTGLRSNQPQHF. The full variable domain, with the rest looked up from reference TRBV18 and TRBJ1-5, is NAGVMQNPRHLVRRRGQEARLRCSPMKGHSHVYWYRQLPEEGLKFMVYLQKENIIDESGMPKERFSAEFPKEGPSILRIQQVVRGDSAAYFCASSPTGLRSNQPQHFGDGTRLSIL.

The V gene is TRBV5-1, the J gene TRBJ1-2, with 10 bases lining up with TRBD1. V lost 0 bases and J lost 4; bases outside the gene matches: 6. Germline V CDR1 and CDR2: SGHRS, YFSETQ. The CDR3 consists of 16 residues. The CDR3 coding sequence is TGCGCCAGCAGCTTGGTTGTGACAGGGGGCCTCTATGGCTACACCTTC. It encodes CASSLVVTGGLYGYTF.

The V call is TRBV27, the J call TRBJ2-3; D may be TRBD2 (5 bases). Germline assignment: CDR1 MNHEY and CDR2 SMNVEV (reference sequence). The V gene lost 4 bases and the J gene lost 2 bases, with 10 bases spanning the gap. The CDR3 consists of 14 residues. The CDR3, as DNA: TGTGCCAGCAGTTCCCGGGGTATCACAGATACGCAGTATTTT. It yields the protein CASSSRGITDTQYF.

The V gene is TRBV28, the J gene TRBJ1-5; possible D gene TRBD1, 6 bases. The V end lost 6 bases, the J end lost 1 base, and 13 bases lay between the germline ends. The CDR3 is made up of 15 amino acids. The germline CDR1 and CDR2 sequences are MDHEN and SYDVKM. The CDR3 bases are TGTGCCAGCAGGGGACATGATACGAGCAATCAGCCCCAGCATTTT. This translates into CASRGHDTSNQPQHF. The full variable domain, rest sourced from reference TRBV28 and TRBJ1-5, is DVKVTQSSRYLVKRTGEKVFLECVQDMDHENMFWYRQDPGLGLRLIYFSYDVKMKEKGDIPEGYSVSREKKERFSLILESASTNQTSMYLCASRGHDTSNQPQHFGDGTRLSIL.

V is TRBV15 and J is TRBJ2-1, with 7 bases lining up with TRBD2. After removal of 5 bases from V and 4 bases from J, the junction contained 11 bases not matched to a gene. The CDR3 length is 16 residues. Germline CDR1 and CDR2: LNHNV and YYDKDF (reference sequence). In DNA, the CDR3 is TGTGCCACCAGCCTCCGGGGACTACCAAATTACAATGAGCAGTTCTTC. Residues: CATSLRGLPNYNEQFF.

This chain links TRBV7-8 with TRBJ2-3; TRBD2 matches at 10 bases. CDR1 and CDR2 from the germline V gene are SGHVS and FQNEAQ. Germline trimming cut 1 base from V and 1 base from J; bases unmatched to any gene: 8. CDR3 length: 18 amino acids. CDR3 amino acids: CASSLGGNLAGGTDTQYF. In DNA, the CDR3 is TGTGCCAGCAGCTTAGGGGGGAATCTAGCGGGGGGCACAGATACGCAGTATTTT.

V usage is TRBV5-1 and J usage is TRBJ2-2; 7 bases are shared with TRBD1. Germline V gene lookup returns CDR1 SGHRS and CDR2 YFSETQ. CDR3 size: 18 residues. J lost 3 bases, V lost 5 bases, and 16 bases had no gene match. For the CDR3, the DNA is TGCGCCAGCAGGCCCTCGGTTTGGGGACAGCTCGACACCGGGGAGCTGTTTTTT. Its translation is CASRPSVWGQLDTGELFF.

The chain is built from TRBV19 and TRBJ2-3; 11 bases align to TRBD2. Losses at the gene ends were 5 bases for V and 5 bases for J; bases not matched to a gene: 9. The CDR3 sequence is 16 residues long. The germline CDR1 and CDR2 sequences are LNHDA and SQIVND (reference sequence). Here the CDR3 DNA reads TGTGCCAGTAGTCCTACTAGCGGGGGTTCCCGAGATACGCAGTATTTT. Protein sequence: CASSPTSGGSRDTQYF.

This rearrangement joins TRBV28 to TRBJ1-1; 8 bases match TRBD1. The V and J ends lost 3 bases and 0 bases, in that order; junction bases with no gene match: 9. In germline, CDR1 is MDHEN, CDR2 SYDVKM. The CDR3 is 17 amino acids. The CDR3: CASSFRSGGEMNTEAFF. For the CDR3, the DNA is TGTGCCAGCAGTTTTCGTTCAGGGGGCGAAATGAACACTGAAGCTTTCTTT. Combining the CDR3 with reference TRBV28 and TRBJ1-1 gives the whole variable domain DVKVTQSSRYLVKRTGEKVFLECVQDMDHENMFWYRQDPGLGLRLIYFSYDVKMKEKGDIPEGYSVSREKKERFSLILESASTNQTSMYLCASSFRSGGEMNTEAFFGQGTRLTVV.

The rearrangement links TRBV4-1 to TRBJ2-1, with no clear D. CDR3 size: 17 residues. V gave up 1 base and J gave up 3 bases, with 16 bases separating them. Germline lookup yields CDR1 MGHRA and CDR2 YSYEKL. The CDR3 DNA reads as TGCGCCAGCAGCCAAGGGTCGTTTTATGGCAACTACAATGAGCAGTTCTTC. The encoded protein is CASSQGSFYGNYNEQFF.

The CDR3 reads CASSSSRTGVYEQYF. The CDR3 region has the DNA TGTGCCAGCAGTAGTTCCCGGACAGGGGTTTACGAGCAGTACTTC. The V gene is TRBV28, the J gene TRBJ2-7; TRBD1 matches at 9 bases. This CDR3 spans 15 amino acids. The V and J ends lost 5 bases and 4 bases, in that order; junction bases with no gene match: 9. Germline V CDR1 and CDR2: MDHEN, SYDVKM.

The chain couples TRBV7-9 to TRBJ2-1, with a possible D match to TRBD2 (5 bases). Germline lookup yields CDR1 SEHNR and CDR2 FQNEAQ (reference sequence). Trimming removed 5 bases at V and 12 bases at J, with 11 bases between. This CDR3 region has 11 residues. CDR3: CASSPTSGQFF. The CDR3 DNA reads TGTGCCAGCAGCCCTACTAGTGGGCAGTTCTTC.

This clone has more than one count but fewer than ten. The rearrangement joins TRBV5-1 to TRBJ2-7, with 11 nucleotides matching TRBD2. The CDR3 has 14 residues. The germline V gene has CDR1 SGHRS and CDR2 YFSETQ. Trimming took 4 bases from V and 7 from J; bases not matched to a gene: 7. For the CDR3, the DNA is TGCGCCAGCAGCGCAGCTAGCGGGAGGCGGGAGCAGTACTTC. This sequence encodes CASSAASGRREQYF.

The chain recombines TRBV4-2 with TRBJ2-6, with no clear D. CDR1 is LGHNA and CDR2 is YNFKEQ in the germline V gene. CDR3 length equals 15 residues. Trimming stripped 2 bases from V and 1 base from J, with 6 bases between. The CDR3 bases are TGTGCCAGCAGCCAACTAGTATCTGGGGCCAACGTCCTGACTTTC. Encoded protein: CASSQLVSGANVLTF.

This clone was recorded a few times. This chain joins TRBV10-2 and TRBJ2-5; 9 positions agree with TRBD1. TRBJ2-7 explains the end of the DNA better; the J call may be wrong. This CDR3 spans 12 amino acids. The germline V gene has CDR1 WSHSY and CDR2 SAAADI. The CDR3 DNA reads as TGCGCCAGCAGCGGGGACAGGGACGAGCAGTACTTC. Amino acid sequence: CASSGDRDEQYF.

This clone was observed a handful of times. The chain has TRBV14 and TRBJ2-7; 11 nucleotides line up with TRBD2. Germline V gene lookup returns CDR1 SGHDN and CDR2 FVKESK. This CDR3 region has 17 residues. With 3 bases clipped from V and 2 bases from J, the junction kept 9 bases outside the gene matches. This chain's CDR3 is CASSHPPSGGLPYEQYF. The CDR3 DNA follows: TGTGCCAGCAGCCATCCGCCTAGCGGGGGGTTACCCTACGAGCAGTACTTC.

The chain couples TRBV7-6 to TRBJ2-2; 8 positions agree with TRBD2. Germline trimming cut 3 bases from V and 7 bases from J; bases unmatched to any gene: 4. Looked up from germline, CDR1 is SGHVS and CDR2 is FNYEAQ. The CDR3 extends over 14 amino acids. CDR3 loop: CASSLGGRIGELFF. DNA of the CDR3: TGTGCCAGCAGCTTGGGCGGGAGGATCGGGGAGCTGTTTTTT.